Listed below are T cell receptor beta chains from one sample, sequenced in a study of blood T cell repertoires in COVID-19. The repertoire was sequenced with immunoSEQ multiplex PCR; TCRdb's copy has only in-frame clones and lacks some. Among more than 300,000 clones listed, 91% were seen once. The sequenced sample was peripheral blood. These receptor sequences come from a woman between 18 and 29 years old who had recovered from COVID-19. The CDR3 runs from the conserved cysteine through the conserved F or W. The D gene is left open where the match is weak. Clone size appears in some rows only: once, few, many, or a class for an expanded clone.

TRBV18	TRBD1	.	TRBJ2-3	CASSPPDRGPGDTQYF	TGTGCCAGCTCACCACCGGACAGGGGGCCGGGGGATACGCAGTATTTT
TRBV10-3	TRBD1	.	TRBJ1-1	CAIRRTGGNTEAFF	TGTGCCATCAGAAGGACAGGGGGGAACACTGAAGCTTTCTTT
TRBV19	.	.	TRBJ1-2	CASSTRASNGYTF	TGTGCCAGTAGTACCAGGGCAAGTAATGGCTACACCTTC
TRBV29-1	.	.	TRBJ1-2	CSVNTNYGYTF	TGCAGCGTAAACACTAACTATGGCTACACCTTC
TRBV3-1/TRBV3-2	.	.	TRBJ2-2	CASSRRGYTGELFF	TGTGCCAGCAGCCGAAGGGGCTACACCGGGGAGCTGTTTTTT
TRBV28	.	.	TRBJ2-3	CASTLGTDTQYF	TGTGCCAGCACTCTAGGCACAGATACGCAGTATTTT
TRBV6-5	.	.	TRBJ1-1	CASRWGGQGAEAFF	TGTGCCAGCCGGTGGGGGGGGCAGGGAGCTGAAGCTTTCTTT
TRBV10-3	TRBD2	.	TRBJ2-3	CAISGSGRATDTQYF	TGTGCCATCAGTGGTAGCGGGAGGGCCACAGATACGCAGTATTTT
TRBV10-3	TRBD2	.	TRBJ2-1	CAISESFFPGTSSHNEQFF	TGTGCCATCAGTGAGTCTTTTTTTCCCGGGACTAGCAGTCACAATGAGCAGTTCTTC
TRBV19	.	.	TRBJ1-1	CASVNEVNTEAFF	TGTGCCAGCGTCAATGAGGTGAACACTGAAGCTTTCTTT
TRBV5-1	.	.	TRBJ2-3	CASSLAQGNTQYF	TGCGCCAGCAGCTTGGCCCAGGGAAATACGCAGTATTTT
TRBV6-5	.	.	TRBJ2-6	CASTRRSSGANVLTF	TGTGCCAGCACCCGAAGGAGCTCTGGGGCCAACGTCCTGACTTTC
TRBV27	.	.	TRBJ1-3	CASSQDSSYGNTIYF	TGTGCCAGCAGCCAGGACAGCTCGTATGGAAACACCATATATTTT
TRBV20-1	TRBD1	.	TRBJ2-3	CSASLPGGDITDTQYF	TGCAGTGCTAGTCTTCCAGGGGGCGACATCACAGATACGCAGTATTTT
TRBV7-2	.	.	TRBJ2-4	CASSLAPQDIQYF	TGTGCCAGCAGCTTAGCCCCACAGGACATTCAGTACTTC
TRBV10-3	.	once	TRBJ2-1	CAISELGPRSYNEQFF	TGTGCCATCAGTGAGTTGGGGCCGAGGTCCTACAATGAGCAGTTCTTC
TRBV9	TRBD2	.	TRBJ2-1	CASSIWTSGIYNEQFF	TGTGCCAGCAGCATCTGGACTAGCGGGATTTACAATGAGCAGTTCTTC
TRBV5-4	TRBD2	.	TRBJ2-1	CASSTAPGEGPNEQFF	TGTGCCAGCAGCACCGCTCCGGGGGAGGGCCCCAATGAGCAGTTCTTC
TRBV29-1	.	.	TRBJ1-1	CSVGIGTGMNTEAFF	TGCAGCGTTGGAATTGGCACCGGGATGAACACTGAAGCTTTCTTT
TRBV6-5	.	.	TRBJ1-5	CASRGVINQPQHF	TGTGCCAGCAGAGGAGTAATCAATCAGCCCCAGCATTTT
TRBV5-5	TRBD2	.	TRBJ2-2	CASSPGLAGGELFF	TGTGCCAGCAGCCCGGGACTAGCCGGCGGGGAGCTGTTTTTT
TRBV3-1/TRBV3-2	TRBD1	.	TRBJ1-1	CASSQVSGGANTEAFF	TGTGCCAGCAGCCAAGTCTCAGGGGGTGCCAACACTGAAGCTTTCTTT
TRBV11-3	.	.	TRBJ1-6	CASSLELAGQGSPLHF	TGTGCCAGCAGCTTAGAATTGGCAGGCCAGGGATCACCCCTCCACTTT
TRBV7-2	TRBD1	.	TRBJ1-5	CASSPMDRFNQPQHF	TGTGCCAGCAGCCCTATGGACAGGTTCAATCAGCCCCAGCATTTT
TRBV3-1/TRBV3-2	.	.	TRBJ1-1	CASSSISETEAFF	TGTGCCAGCAGCAGCATATCTGAGACTGAAGCTTTCTTT
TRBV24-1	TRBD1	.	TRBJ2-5	CATSDPTWTGGGGQETQYF	TGTGCCACCAGTGACCCCACCTGGACAGGGGGCGGAGGGCAAGAGACCCAGTACTTC
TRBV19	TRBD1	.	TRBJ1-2	CASSDDRGLGYGYTF	TGTGCCAGTAGTGATGACAGGGGGCTGGGCTATGGCTACACCTTC
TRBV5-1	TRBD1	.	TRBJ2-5	CASSRTGGAQETQYF	TGCGCCAGCAGCAGGACAGGGGGGGCACAAGAGACCCAGTACTTC
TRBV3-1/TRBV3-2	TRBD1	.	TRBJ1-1	CASSPFPGTGIARDTEAFF	TGTGCCAGCAGCCCCTTCCCCGGGACAGGGATTGCAAGGGACACTGAAGCTTTCTTT